The next 5 T cell receptor beta chains were all read from a single sample in a study of OX40 agonist ivuxolimab in advanced cancers. Sequencing was performed with immunoSEQ multiplex PCR; in TCRdb, only in-frame clones are kept and a portion is missing. Among about 100,000 clones, approximately 90% were seen once, and the ten largest hold 0.15% to 0.2%. Sequenced here: CD4+ or CD8+ T cells sorted from blood, sampled in a trial of the OX40 agonist ivuxolimab. The receptors stem from an adult with an advanced solid tumor such as melanoma, head and neck, liver or kidney cancer.

This clone appeared once. The genes are TRBV5-1 and TRBJ1-4, with 8 bases that match TRBD1. CDR1 is SGHRS and CDR2 is YFSETQ in the germline V gene. The CDR3 loop spans 15 amino acids. Trimming cost V 4 bases and J 7 bases; bases outside gene matches: 9. The CDR3 spells CASSEAGGLGEKLFF. Here the CDR3 DNA reads TGCGCCAGCAGCGAAGCAGGGGGCTTGGGTGAAAAACTGTTTTTT.

This sequence joins TRBV7-8 and TRBJ1-4; D uncertain. V lost 5 bases and J 5 bases, leaving 12 bases between the germline ends. The CDR3 runs to 14 residues. CDR1 SGHVS and CDR2 FQNEAQ come from the germline V gene. DNA of the CDR3: TGTGCCAGCAGCAGGGCTTTAACAAATGAAAAACTGTTTTTT. Protein product: CASSRALTNEKLFF.

The chain's CDR3 is CATLLDSRNYGYTF. The DNA of the CDR3 is TGTGCCACCCTCTTAGACAGTCGAAACTATGGCTACACCTTC. The V gene is TRBV28, the J gene TRBJ1-2, with D possibly matching TRBD1 (5 bases). V was shortened by 10 bases and J by 2 bases, with 17 bases between the two germline ends. The CDR3 loop spans 14 amino acids. CDR1 is MDHEN and CDR2 is SYDVKM in the germline V gene.

This chain joins TRBV18 and TRBJ2-7; D gene unclear. Germline CDR1 reads KGHSH; CDR2 reads LQKENI. CDR3 length: 12 amino acids. V lost 2 bases to trimming and J lost 4 bases, with 6 bases between them. The CDR3 DNA sequence: TGTGCCAGCTCACCAGCTCAGTACGAGCAGTACTTC. Translation gives CASSPAQYEQYF.

The chain is built from TRBV6-5 and TRBJ2-1; tentative D call: TRBD1 (5 bases). Trimming took off 2 bases at V and 9 bases at J, with 20 bases between the two ends. The CDR3 loop spans 16 amino acids. The germline V gene has CDR1 MNHEY and CDR2 SVGAGI. CDR3 residues: CASSYGTGRPSGEQFF. CDR3 nucleotide sequence: TGTGCCAGCAGTTACGGAACAGGTCGCCCGTCCGGTGAGCAGTTCTTC.